This T cell receptor beta chain was obtained from a study of blood T cell repertoires in COVID-19. The method was immunoSEQ multiplex PCR; TCRdb's version includes in-frame clones alone and lacks a portion of them. In the table there are about 200,000 clones, approximately 85% of which are singletons. The receptor was derived from a woman older than 75 with acute or convalescent COVID-19. Sample: peripheral blood.

The CDR3 is CASSFFGAGNYGYTF. For the CDR3, the DNA is TGTGCCAGCAGTTTTTTTGGGGCGGGGAACTATGGCTACACCTTC. The chain combines TRBV28 with TRBJ1-2; TRBD1 might be the D (5 bases). With 3 bases removed from V and 2 bases from J, the gap between germline ends came to 13 bases. Germline loops: CDR1 MDHEN, CDR2 SYDVKM. The CDR3 covers 15 residues.